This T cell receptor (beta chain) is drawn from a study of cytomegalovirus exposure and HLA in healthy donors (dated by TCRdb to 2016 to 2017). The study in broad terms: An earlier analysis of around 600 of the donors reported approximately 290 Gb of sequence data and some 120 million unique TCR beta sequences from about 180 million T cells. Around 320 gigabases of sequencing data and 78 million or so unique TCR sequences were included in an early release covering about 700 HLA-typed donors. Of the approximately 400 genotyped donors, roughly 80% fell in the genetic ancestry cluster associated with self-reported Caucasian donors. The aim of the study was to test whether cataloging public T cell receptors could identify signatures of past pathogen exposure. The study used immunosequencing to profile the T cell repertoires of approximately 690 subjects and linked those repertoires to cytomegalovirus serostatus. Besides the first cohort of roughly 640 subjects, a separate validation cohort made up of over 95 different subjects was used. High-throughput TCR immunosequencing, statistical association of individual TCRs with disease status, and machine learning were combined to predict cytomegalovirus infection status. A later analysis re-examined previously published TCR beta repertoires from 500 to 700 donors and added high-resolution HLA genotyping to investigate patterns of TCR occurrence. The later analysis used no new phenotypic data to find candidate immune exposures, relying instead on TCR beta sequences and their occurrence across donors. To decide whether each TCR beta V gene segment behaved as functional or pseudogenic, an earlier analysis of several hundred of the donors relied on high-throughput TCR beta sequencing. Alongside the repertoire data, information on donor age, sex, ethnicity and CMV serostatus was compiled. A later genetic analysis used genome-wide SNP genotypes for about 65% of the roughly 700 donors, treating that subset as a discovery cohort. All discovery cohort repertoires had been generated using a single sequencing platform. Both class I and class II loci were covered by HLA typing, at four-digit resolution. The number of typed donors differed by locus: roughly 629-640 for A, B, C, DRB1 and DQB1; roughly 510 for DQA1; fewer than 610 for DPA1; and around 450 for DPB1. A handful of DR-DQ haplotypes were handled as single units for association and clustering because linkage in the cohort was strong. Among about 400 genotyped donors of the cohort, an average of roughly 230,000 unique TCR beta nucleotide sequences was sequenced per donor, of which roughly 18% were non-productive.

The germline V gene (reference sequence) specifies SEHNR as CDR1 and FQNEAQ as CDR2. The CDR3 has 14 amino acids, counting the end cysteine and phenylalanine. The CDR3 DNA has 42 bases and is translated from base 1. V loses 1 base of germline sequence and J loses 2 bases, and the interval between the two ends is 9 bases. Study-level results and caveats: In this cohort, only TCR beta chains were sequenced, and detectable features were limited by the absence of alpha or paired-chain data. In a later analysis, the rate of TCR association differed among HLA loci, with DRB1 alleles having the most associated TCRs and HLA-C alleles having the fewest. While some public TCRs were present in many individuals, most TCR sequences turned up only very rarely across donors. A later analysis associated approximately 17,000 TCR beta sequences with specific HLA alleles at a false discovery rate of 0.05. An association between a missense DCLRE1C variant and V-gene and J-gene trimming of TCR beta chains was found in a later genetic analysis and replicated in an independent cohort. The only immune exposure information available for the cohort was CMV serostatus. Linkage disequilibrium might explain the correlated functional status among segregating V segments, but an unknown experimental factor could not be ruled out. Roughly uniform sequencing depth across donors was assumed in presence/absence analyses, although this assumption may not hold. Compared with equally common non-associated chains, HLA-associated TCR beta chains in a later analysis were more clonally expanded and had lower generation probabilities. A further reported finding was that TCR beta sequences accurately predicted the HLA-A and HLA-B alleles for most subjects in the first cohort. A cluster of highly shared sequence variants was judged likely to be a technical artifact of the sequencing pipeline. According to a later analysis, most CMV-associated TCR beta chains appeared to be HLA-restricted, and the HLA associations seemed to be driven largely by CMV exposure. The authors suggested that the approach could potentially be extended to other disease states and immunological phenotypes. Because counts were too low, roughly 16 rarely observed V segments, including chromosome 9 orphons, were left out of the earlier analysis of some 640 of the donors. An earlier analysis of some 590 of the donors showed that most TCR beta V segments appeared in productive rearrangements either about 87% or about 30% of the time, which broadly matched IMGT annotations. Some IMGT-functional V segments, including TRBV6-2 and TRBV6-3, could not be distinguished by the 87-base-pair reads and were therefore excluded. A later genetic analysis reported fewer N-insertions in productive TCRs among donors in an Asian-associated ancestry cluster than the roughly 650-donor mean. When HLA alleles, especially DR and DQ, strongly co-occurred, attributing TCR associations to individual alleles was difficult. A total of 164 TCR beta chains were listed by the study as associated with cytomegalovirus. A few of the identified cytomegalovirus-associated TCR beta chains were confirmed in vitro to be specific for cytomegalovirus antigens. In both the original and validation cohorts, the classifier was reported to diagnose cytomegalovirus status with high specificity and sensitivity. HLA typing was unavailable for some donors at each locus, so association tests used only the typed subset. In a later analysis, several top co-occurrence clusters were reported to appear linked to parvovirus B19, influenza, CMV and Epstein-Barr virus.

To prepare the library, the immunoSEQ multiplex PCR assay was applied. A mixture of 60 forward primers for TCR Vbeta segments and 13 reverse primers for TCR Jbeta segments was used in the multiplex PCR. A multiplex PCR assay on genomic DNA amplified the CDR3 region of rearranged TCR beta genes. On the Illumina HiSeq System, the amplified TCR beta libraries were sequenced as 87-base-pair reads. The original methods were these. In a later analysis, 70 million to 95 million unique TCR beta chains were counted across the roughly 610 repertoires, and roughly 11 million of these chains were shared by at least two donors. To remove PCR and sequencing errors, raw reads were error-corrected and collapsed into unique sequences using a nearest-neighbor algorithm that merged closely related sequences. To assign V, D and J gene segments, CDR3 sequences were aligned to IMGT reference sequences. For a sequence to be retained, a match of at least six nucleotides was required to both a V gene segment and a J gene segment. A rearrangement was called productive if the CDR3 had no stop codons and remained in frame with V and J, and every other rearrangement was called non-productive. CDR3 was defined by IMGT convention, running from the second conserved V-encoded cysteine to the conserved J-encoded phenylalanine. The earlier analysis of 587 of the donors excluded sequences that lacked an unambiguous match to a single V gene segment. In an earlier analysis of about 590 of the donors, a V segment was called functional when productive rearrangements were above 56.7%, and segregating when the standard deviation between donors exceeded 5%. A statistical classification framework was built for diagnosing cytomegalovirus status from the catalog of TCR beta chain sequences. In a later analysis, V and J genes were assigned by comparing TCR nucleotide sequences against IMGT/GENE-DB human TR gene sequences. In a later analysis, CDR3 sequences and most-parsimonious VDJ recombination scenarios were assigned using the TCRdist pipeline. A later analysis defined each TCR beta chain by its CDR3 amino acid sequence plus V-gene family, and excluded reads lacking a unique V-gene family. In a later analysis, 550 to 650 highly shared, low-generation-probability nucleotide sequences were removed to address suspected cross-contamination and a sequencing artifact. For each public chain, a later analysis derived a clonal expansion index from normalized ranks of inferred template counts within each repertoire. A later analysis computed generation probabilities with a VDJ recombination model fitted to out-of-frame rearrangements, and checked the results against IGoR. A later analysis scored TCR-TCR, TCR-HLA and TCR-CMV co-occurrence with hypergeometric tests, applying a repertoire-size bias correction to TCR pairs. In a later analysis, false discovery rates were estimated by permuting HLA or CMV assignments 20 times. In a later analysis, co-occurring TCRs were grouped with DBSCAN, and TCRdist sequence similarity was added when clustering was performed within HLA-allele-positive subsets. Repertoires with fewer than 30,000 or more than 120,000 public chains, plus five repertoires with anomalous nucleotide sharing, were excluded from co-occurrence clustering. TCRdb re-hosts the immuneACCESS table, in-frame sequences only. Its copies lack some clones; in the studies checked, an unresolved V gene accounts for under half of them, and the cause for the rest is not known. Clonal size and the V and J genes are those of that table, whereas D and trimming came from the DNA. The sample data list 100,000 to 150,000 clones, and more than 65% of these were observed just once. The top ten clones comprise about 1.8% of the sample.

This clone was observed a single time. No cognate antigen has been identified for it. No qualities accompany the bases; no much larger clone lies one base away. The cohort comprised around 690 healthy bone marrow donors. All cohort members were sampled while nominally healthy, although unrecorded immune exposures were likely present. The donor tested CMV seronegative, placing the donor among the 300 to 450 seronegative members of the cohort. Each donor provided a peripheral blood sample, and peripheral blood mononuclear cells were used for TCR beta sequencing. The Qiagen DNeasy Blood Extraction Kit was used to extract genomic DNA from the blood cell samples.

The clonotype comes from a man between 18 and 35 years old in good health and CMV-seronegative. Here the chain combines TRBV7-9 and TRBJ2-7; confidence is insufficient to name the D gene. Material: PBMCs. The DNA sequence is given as TGTGCCAGCAGCTTAGACAGTATCACCTACGAGCAGTACTTC. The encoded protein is CASSLDSITYEQYF.